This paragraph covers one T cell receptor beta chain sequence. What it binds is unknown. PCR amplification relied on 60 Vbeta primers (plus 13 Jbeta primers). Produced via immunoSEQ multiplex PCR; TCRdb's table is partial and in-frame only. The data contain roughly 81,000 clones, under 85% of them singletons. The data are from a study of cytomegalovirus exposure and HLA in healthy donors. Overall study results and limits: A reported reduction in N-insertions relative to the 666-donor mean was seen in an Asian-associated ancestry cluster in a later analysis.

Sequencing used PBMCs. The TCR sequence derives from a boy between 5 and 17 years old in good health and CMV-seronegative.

The chain's CDR3 is CASSYSGATYEQYF. In DNA, the CDR3 is TGTGCCAGCAGTTACTCAGGGGCGACCTACGAGCAGTACTTC. The chain employs TRBV6-5 and TRBJ2-7, with D possibly TRBD1 on 5 matching bases. V gave up 0 bases and J gave up 2 bases, with 8 bases separating them. The CDR3 loop spans 14 amino acids. In germline, CDR1 is MNHEY, CDR2 SVGAGI.